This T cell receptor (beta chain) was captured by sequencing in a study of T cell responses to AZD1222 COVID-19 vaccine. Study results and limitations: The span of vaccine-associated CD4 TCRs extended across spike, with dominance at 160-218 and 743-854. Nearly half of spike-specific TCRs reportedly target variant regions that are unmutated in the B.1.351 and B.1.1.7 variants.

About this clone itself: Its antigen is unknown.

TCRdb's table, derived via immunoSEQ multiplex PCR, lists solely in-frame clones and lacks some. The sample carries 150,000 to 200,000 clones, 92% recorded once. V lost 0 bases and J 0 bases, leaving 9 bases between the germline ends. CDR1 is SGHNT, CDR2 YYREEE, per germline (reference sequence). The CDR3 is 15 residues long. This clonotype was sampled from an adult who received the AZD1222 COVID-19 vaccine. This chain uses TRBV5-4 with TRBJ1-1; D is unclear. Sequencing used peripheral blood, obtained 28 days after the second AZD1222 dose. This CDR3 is CASSLEGPVNTEAFF. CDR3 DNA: TGTGCCAGCAGCTTGGAAGGACCAGTGAACACTGAAGCTTTCTTT.